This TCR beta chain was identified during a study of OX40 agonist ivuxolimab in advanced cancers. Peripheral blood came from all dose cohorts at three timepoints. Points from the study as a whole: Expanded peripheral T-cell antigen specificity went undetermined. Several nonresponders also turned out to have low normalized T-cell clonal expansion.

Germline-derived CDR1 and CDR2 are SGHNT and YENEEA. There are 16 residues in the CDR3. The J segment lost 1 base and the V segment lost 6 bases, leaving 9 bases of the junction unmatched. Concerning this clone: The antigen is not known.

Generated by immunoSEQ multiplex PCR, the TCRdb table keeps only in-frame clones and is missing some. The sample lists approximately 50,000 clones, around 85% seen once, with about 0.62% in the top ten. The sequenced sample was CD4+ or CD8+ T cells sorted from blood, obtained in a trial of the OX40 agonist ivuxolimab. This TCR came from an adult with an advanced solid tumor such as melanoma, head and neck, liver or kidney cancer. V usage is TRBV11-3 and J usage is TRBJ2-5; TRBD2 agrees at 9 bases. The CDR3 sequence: CASSPAGGLGQETQYF. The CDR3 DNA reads TGTGCCAGCAGTCCGGCGGGGGGGCTGGGCCAAGAGACCCAGTACTTC.